The TCR beta chain described here comes from a study of T cells in Graves' hyperthyroidism and ophthalmopathy. Inclusion characteristics of ophthalmopathy patients comprised a Clinical Activity Score of at least 3, a NOSPECS grade of at least 4, and duration under 3 months. Fresh peripheral blood, approximately 9.1 ml, was the source of the PBMCs. Points on this clonotype: What it binds is unknown. Relative to the germline gene, one junction end is altered; a read error may explain this.

Germline CDR1 is KGHDR and CDR2 is SFDVKD. The CDR3 runs 14 residues. Broader study findings: Ophthalmopathy and stable hyperthyroidism were told apart by a 13 V-J model. Most expanded thyroid clonotypes above 0.001 recurred in blood.

There were TCR beta CDR3 regions amplified from RNA transcripts. Carried out on the TCR CDR3, a first-round RT-PCR used the HTBI primer set. TCRdb reanalysed the multiplex PCR reads using MiXCR and keeps one entry per CDR3 protein. The sample lists around 350,000 distinct CDR3 sequences; roughly 15% were seen once. This receptor was identified in a woman aged 55-69 years with Graves' ophthalmopathy. The specimen sequenced was blood. V usage is TRBV24-1 and J usage is TRBJ2-7, with D possibly matching TRBD2 (5 bases). The CDR3 region is CAASDSLAPYEQYF. The CDR3 nucleotides read TGTGCCGCCAGTGATTCGCTAGCCCCCTACGAGCAGTACTTC.